This T cell receptor beta chain was documented in a study of T cells after posttransplantation cyclophosphamide (dated by TCRdb to about 2016). In the study overall: The study tracked T cell repertoire reconstitution by TRB sequencing after myeloablative bone marrow transplantation using posttransplantation cyclophosphamide as GVHD prophylaxis. Antigen receptor sequencing covered samples from 35 PTCy-treated patients and some 15 of their related bone marrow donors. Up to about 3 additional blood samples from 2 to 5.2 years after transplant were also TRB-sequenced in 3 patients, as was pretransplant blood from several patients. TRB sequencing was performed on blood from all 35 or so PTCy patients with 1-year posttransplant specimens. TRA and TRB clonality were tightly correlated in eight to ten samples, so subsequent TCR analyses focused on TRB only. Public TRB sequences were queried against a database of over 3,500 sequences associated with responses to pathogens, tumor antigens, self-antigens and alloantigens. What the authors observed across the whole study: The TRB repertoires of T cells infiltrating skin or GI tract showed only limited overlap with the TRB repertoires of T cells in blood. Donor-recipient similarity was low at 1-2 months but rose over the first year, and later blood repertoires were often dominated by donor CD8+ memory clones. Across under 50 patients, recipient CMV seropositivity and CMV reactivation were highly associated with TRB clonality; PTCy diversity was similar to CNI/methotrexate controls.

TRB sequencing was run on genomic DNA with either the immunoSEQ assay at survey resolution or the hsTCRB kit. Regarding the original processing steps: Initial read processing used immunoSEQ software, and repertoire analyses used the LymphoSeq R package. For each TRB dataset, clonality was calculated as 1 minus normalized Shannon entropy, and the Gini coefficient was computed as well. Phenotypes of unsorted samples were inferred by mapping TRB sequences from sorted subsets of the recipient or donor onto the same recipient's unsorted samples. Not all clones reach the TCRdb copy of this immuneACCESS table, which keeps in-frame sequences only. Checked studies attribute under half of the gap to unresolved V genes and leave the rest unexplained. The V and J calls and the clone size are those of that table, but D and trimming were determined from the DNA. The table records about 37,000 clones for this sample, and not one of them appears only once. The top ten hold approximately 6% of the sample.

On the day of marrow donation, related bone marrow donors gave peripheral blood samples. Peripheral blood and bone marrow mononuclear cells were isolated by Ficoll-Hypaque density centrifugation and were cryopreserved. This clone was counted between two and nine times. What antigen it recognizes has not been identified. No base quality values were provided; no much bigger clone lies one nucleotide off. The sample consisted of PBMCs. The sequence derives from a man between 25 and 39 years old in good health and a related stem cell transplant donor.

The CDR3 has the sequence CSAKDTGEAFF. The nucleotide sequence is TGCAGTGCCAAGGATACAGGGGAAGCTTTCTTT. Here the chain combines TRBV20-1 and TRBJ1-1; the D gene is possibly TRBD1, with 6 bases matching. Trimming at the junction amounts to 6 bases on V and 8 bases on J, and the germline ends lie 13 bases apart. The CDR3 runs 11 amino acids, cysteine and phenylalanine included. Kept here is only the CDR3 DNA, which spans 33 bases and is read in frame from base 1. CDR1 and CDR2 (DFQATT, SNEGSKA) derive from the germline V gene (reference sequence).